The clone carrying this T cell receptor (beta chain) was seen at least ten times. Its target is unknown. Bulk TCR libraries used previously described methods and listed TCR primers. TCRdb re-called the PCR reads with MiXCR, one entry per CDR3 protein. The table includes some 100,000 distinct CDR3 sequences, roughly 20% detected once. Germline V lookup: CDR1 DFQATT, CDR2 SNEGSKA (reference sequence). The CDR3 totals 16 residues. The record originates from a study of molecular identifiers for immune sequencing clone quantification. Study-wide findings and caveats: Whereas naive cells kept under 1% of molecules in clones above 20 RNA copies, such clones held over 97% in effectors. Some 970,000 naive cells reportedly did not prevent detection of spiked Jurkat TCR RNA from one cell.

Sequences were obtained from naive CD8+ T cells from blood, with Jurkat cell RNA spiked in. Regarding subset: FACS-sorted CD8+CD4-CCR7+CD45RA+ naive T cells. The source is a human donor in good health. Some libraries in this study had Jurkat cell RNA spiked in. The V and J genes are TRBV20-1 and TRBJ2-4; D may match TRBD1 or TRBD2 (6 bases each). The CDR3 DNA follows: TGCAGGCTACTCGGGGGCCCTAATCTAGCCAAAAACATTCAGTACTTC. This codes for CRLLGGPNLAKNIQYF.